This is a list of T cell receptor beta chains from one sample in a study of shared clonotypes between healthy human individuals. Libraries were prepared by immunoSEQ multiplex PCR; TCRdb keeps only in-frame clonotypes and omits some of them. The profile shows millions of clones, about 95% of them singletons. The sample was naive CD8+ T cells sorted from blood. These receptor sequences come from a man in his late teens or twenties in good health. Both conserved end residues are trimmed from each CDR3. Fields, in order: V gene, J gene, CDR3 protein.

>TRBV9|TRBJ2-7
ASSQSGSYEQY
>TRBV28|TRBJ1-1
ASSEGGTEAF
>TRBV27|TRBJ1-4
ASSFSRDEKLF
>TRBV11-2|TRBJ2-5
ASSRTGGLVETQY
>TRBV5-6|TRBJ1-4
ASSFGGDEKLF
>TRBV13|TRBJ2-5
ASKGDSQETQY
>TRBV5-1|TRBJ2-5
ASSLIGQVQETQY
>TRBV7-2|TRBJ1-1
ASRGESSTSAF
>TRBV5-6|TRBJ2-7
ASSLGFKVEQY
>TRBV6-5|TRBJ1-6
ASSYAQLEPLH
>TRBV27|TRBJ1-6
ASSSRRFYNSPLH
>TRBV29-1|TRBJ1-2
SVNSGQGASYGYT
>TRBV6-5|TRBJ1-6
ASSYGGDIVNSPLH
>TRBV7-9|TRBJ2-1
ASSPRPADGSAQF
>TRBV6-5|TRBJ2-1
ASSYPGVGYNEQF
>TRBV5-1|TRBJ2-7
ASSLDMASYEQY
>TRBV27|TRBJ2-1
ASSRTGTSNEQF
>TRBV27|TRBJ2-1
ASSLYSGSYNEQF
>TRBV11-2|TRBJ2-1
ASSLGASGRSSYNEQF
>TRBV27|TRBJ1-5
ASSTTGGGQPQH
>TRBV10-3|TRBJ1-5
AISEFGGNQPQH
>TRBV7-9|TRBJ2-1
ASSYTPSSYNEQF
>TRBV30|TRBJ2-7
AWSPRGAWDEQY
>TRBV4-1|TRBJ2-5
ASSQEPTQETQY
>TRBV18|TRBJ2-4
ASSPGQGVKNIQY
>TRBV6-5|TRBJ2-3
ASAVTGGTDTQY
>TRBV11-2|TRBJ2-1
ASSLEGLAGPAYNEQF
>TRBV2|TRBJ1-2
ASSEVVTGYGYT
>TRBV4-1|TRBJ2-7
ASSPHGEGSDEQY
>TRBV2|TRBJ2-5
ASRGTDQETQY
>TRBV5-1|TRBJ1-1
ASSPDGGLNTEAF
>TRBV2|TRBJ1-5
ASSGIVGVSGQPQH
>TRBV27|TRBJ2-7
ASSLSGYEQY
>TRBV9|TRBJ2-7
ASSAGGTHYEQY
>TRBV6-5|TRBJ1-1
ASSRLQGVNTEAF
>TRBV13|TRBJ2-7
ASSSRGLAGEQY
>TRBV7-3|TRBJ1-5
ASSFKVTEPHVSNQPQH
>TRBV27|TRBJ2-3
ASSTGTIRTDTQY
>TRBV4-1|TRBJ2-7
ASSQDGGLVSGTYEQY
>TRBV7-2|TRBJ2-2
ASSPWTVNTGELF